This entry describes one T cell receptor (beta chain). These data originate in a study of blood T cell repertoires in COVID-19. About the research overall: The United States, Italy and Spain were the sources of the acute and convalescent COVID-19 samples. PBMCs, B-cell-depleted T cells, or T cells were the source of the cDNA or gDNA that made up the material.

Per the authors' pipeline: Amplification of reference gene primers provided the estimated nucleated cell counts. The data were produced by immunoSEQ multiplex PCR, yet TCRdb's version contains in-frame clones alone and is incomplete. That table supplies the V and J calls and clone size; D and trimming were determined from the DNA. The repertoire holds over 350,000 clones, 85% to 90% seen once, with roughly 4% in the top ten. Source material: peripheral blood. The TCR was taken from a woman between 25 and 40 years old with acute or convalescent COVID-19.

CDR3 bases: TGTGCCAGCAGTGATTCCCAGGGGAACACTGAAGCTTTCTTT. Translated: CASSDSQGNTEAFF. This rearrangement joins TRBV2 to TRBJ1-1; perhaps TRBD1 as D (5 bases). There are 14 residues in the CDR3. V was cut by 3 bases and J by 1 base, with 9 bases left in between. The germline gives CDR1 SNHLY, CDR2 FYNNEI.